Listed below are T cell receptor beta chains from one sample, sequenced in a study of CD4 T cells in relation to SARS-CoV-2 and coronaviruses. The protocol was immunoSEQ multiplex PCR, while the TCRdb copy is restricted to in-frame clones and leaves out a portion. The sample lists 20,000 or so clones, less than 70% occurring once. No antigen has been identified for these receptors. Material: CD4+ T cells from PBMCs, cultured in vitro. These receptor sequences come from a human donor in good health. The CDR3 runs from the conserved cysteine through the conserved F or W. D genes are given only for firm matches.

TRBV3-1/TRBV3-2	TRBD1	CASSQRTGPASGNTIYF
TRBV6-1	NA	CASSEAGGNEKLFF
TRBV4-3	NA	CASSQRTDTDTQYF
TRBV2	TRBD1	CASSSSTGVNTQYF
TRBV30	TRBD2	CAWKPAGTRNTQYF
TRBV13	NA	CASSRTINQPQHF
TRBV7-2	NA	CASSLGGSQETQYF
TRBV18	TRBD1	CASSLFSGTANEKLFF
TRBV7-2	NA	CASSLVSDTQYF
TRBV5-8	NA	CASSLENTNTQYF
TRBV4-3	NA	CASSFTWAAGANVLTF
TRBV10-1	NA	CASRYREGTEAFF
TRBV11-2	NA	CASGTSQETQYF
TRBV19	NA	CASRNVVSNQPQHF
TRBV18	NA	CASSPSVFETQYF
TRBV7-2	NA	CASSLGGHGEKLFF
TRBV2	NA	CASSERGSVEQYF
TRBV4-1	NA	CASSQRTEGTEAFF
TRBV7-9	NA	CASSLPFGEQYF
TRBV15	TRBD2	CATSSLGLAGASYEQYF
TRBV6-2/TRBV6-3	NA	CASSMGGTEAFF
TRBV5-1	NA	CASSNPSADTQYF
TRBV7-2	NA	CASSSTRAGANVLTF
TRBV19	TRBD1	CASNLGQGYTGELFF
TRBV18	NA	CASSPQGNQPQHF
TRBV30	NA	CAWSKQAGDTQYF
TRBV6-2/TRBV6-3	NA	CASSYSGAGVNNEKLFF
TRBV5-1	TRBD1	CASTPGQGGYEQYF
TRBV4-3	NA	CASSQGLGVGKMQPQHF
TRBV6-5	NA	CASGFRDPGGATQYF
TRBV2	NA	CASSQTETRGELFF
TRBV7-9	NA	CASSLVPLSKGGTDTQYF
TRBV4-2	NA	CASSLTGNVPNQPQHF
TRBV7-2	NA	CASSLEAQGTQPQHF
TRBV12-3/TRBV12-4	NA	CASSPLENYGYTF
TRBV3-1/TRBV3-2	NA	CASSQVLASPKTQYF